This T cell receptor beta chain came from a study of T cell responses to AZD1222 COVID-19 vaccine. Study details: Analysis merged second doses at about 4 or about 12 weeks.

Only one count was recorded for this clone. The germline CDR1 and CDR2 sequences are MDHEN and SYDVKM. This CDR3 contains 14 residues. Trimming pared 3 bases from V and 2 bases from J, leaving 11 bases between. Method: immunoSEQ multiplex PCR; TCRdb's copy keeps in-frame clones and lacks some. The table shows about 150,000 clones, with around 90% occurring only once. Sequenced here: peripheral blood, sampled on day 0 of AZD1222 vaccination. This clonotype was obtained from an adult in good health. The chain has TRBV28 and TRBJ2-7; D is perhaps TRBD1 (5 bases). CDR3 sequence (DNA): TGTGCCAGCAGTTTGGGGCCAGGGACCTACGAGCAGTACTTC. Protein: CASSLGPGTYEQYF.